This is a list of T cell receptor beta chains from one sample in a study of blood T cells in healthy people across ages. TCRdb recomputed calls from the 5' RACE reads with MiXCR, one row per CDR3 protein. This table has 500,000 to 550,000 distinct CDR3 sequences, more than 20% appearing once. The sample was also linked to a second study, of T cells of mothers and their children.

Sequencing input: blood. These receptors came from a boy aged 10-17 years in good health. Each CDR3 is given with its conserved first and last residue. D genes are given only for firm matches. Not every row has a clone size; where given, it reads once, few, many or a size class.

>TRBV24-1|TRBD2|TRBJ2-1|few
CATSDPSGGGSYNEQFF
TGTGCCACCAGTGATCCTAGCGGGGGTGGTTCCTACAATGAGCAGTTCTTC
>TRBV25-1|.|TRBJ1-1|few
CASSELRTEGMAFF
TGTGCCAGCAGTGAACTCAGGACAGAGGGGATGGCTTTCTTT
>TRBV29-1|.|TRBJ2-5|few
CSVVTRYQETQYF
TGCAGCGTTGTCACAAGGTACCAAGAGACCCAGTACTTC
>TRBV12-3/TRBV12-4|TRBD1|TRBJ2-1|.
CASSSRQGAGEQFF
TGTGCCAGCAGCTCCCGACAGGGGGCAGGGGAGCAGTTCTTC
>TRBV20-1|TRBD2|TRBJ2-7|.
CSARLTSGRIHEQYF
TGCAGTGCTAGGCTAACTAGCGGGAGGATCCACGAGCAGTACTTC
>TRBV28|.|TRBJ2-3|.
CASSAKLGIYF
TGTGCCAGCAGTGCGAAATTAGGGATCTATTTT
>TRBV18|.|TRBJ2-1|few
CASSHVSDEQFF
TGTGCCAGCTCACATGTAAGCGATGAGCAGTTCTTC
>TRBV7-9|TRBD2|TRBJ2-2|.
CASRPLAGGMSGELFF
TGTGCCAGCAGACCCCTAGCGGGGGGTATGTCCGGGGAGCTGTTTTTT
>TRBV6-2/TRBV6-3|TRBD1|TRBJ1-2|.
CASSLGQASPGGYTF
TGTGCCAGCAGCCTGGGACAGGCTTCACCTGGTGGCTACACCTTC
>TRBV7-2|.|TRBJ2-1|.
CASSLQKDSYNEQFF
TGTGCCAGCAGCTTACAGAAAGACTCCTACAATGAGCAGTTCTTC
>TRBV6-4|.|TRBJ2-5|many
CASSDWGHQETQYF
TGTGCCAGCAGTGACTGGGGGCACCAAGAGACCCAGTACTTC
>TRBV10-3|.|TRBJ2-7|few
CAISESAGYEQYF
TGTGCCATCAGTGAGTCGGCAGGCTACGAGCAGTACTTC
>TRBV20-1|TRBD2|TRBJ2-5|.
CSARGAGGRQETQYF
TGCAGTGCTAGGGGTGCGGGAGGGAGACAAGAGACCCAGTACTTC
>TRBV20-1|.|TRBJ2-3|few
CSARTLGRRDTQYF
TGCAGTGCCCGGACTCTGGGTCGGCGGGATACGCAGTATTTT
>TRBV28|.|TRBJ2-5|many
CASRTLGPIRETQYF
TGTGCCAGCAGAACACTCGGACCGATTAGGGAGACCCAGTACTTC
>TRBV9|.|TRBJ2-3|few
CASSGYTDTQYF
TGTGCCAGCAGCGGATACACAGATACGCAGTATTTT
>TRBV20-1|.|TRBJ2-6|once
CSARAQPPGANVLTF
TGCAGTGCTAGGGCCCAACCCCCTGGGGCCAACGTCCTGACTTTC
>TRBV20-1|.|TRBJ2-1|.
CSAIFDPTGWTEQFF
TGCAGTGCTATTTTCGACCCCACTGGATGGACTGAGCAGTTCTTC
>TRBV7-9|.|TRBJ2-7|.
CASSLWGTGYEQYF
TGTGCCAGCAGCTTATGGGGGACTGGCTACGAGCAGTACTTC
>TRBV5-1|TRBD2|TRBJ2-1|few
CASSSGLAGGRSSYNEQFF
TGCGCCAGCAGCTCAGGACTAGCGGGGGGTCGGAGCTCCTACAATGAGCAGTTCTTC
>TRBV5-1|.|TRBJ2-5|.
CASSPGETASETQYF
TGCGCCAGCAGCCCGGGGGAGACAGCCTCAGAGACCCAGTACTTC
>TRBV29-1|TRBD1|TRBJ1-2|few
CSATGAYGYTF
TGCAGCGCGACAGGGGCCTATGGCTACACCTTC
>TRBV24-1|TRBD1|TRBJ1-1|.
CATITDRSANTEAFF
TGTGCCACCATTACGGACAGGTCTGCAAACACTGAAGCTTTCTTT
>TRBV6-4|.|TRBJ2-3|many
CASSDSPSLSTDTQYF
TGTGCCAGCAGTGACTCGCCTAGCCTAAGCACAGATACGCAGTATTTT
>TRBV28|.|TRBJ2-6|.
CASSLSKGTAFSGANVLTF
TGTGCCAGCAGTTTGTCCAAGGGCACAGCCTTCTCTGGGGCCAACGTCCTGACTTTC
>TRBV12-3/TRBV12-4|.|TRBJ1-1|few
CASRNTQGSKEAFF
TGTGCCAGCCGGAACACACAGGGTTCAAAAGAAGCTTTCTTT
>TRBV6-6|.|TRBJ1-4|.
CASRMEGAATNEKLFF
TGTGCCAGCAGGATGGAGGGCGCGGCAACTAATGAAAAACTGTTTTTT
>TRBV28|.|TRBJ2-6|.
CASSLPQNSGANVLTF
TGTGCCAGCAGTTTGCCCCAGAACTCTGGGGCCAACGTCCTGACTTTC
>TRBV27|TRBD2|TRBJ2-1|few
CASSSGTSGNNEQFF
TGTGCCAGCAGTTCAGGGACTAGCGGCAACAATGAGCAGTTCTTC
>TRBV28|TRBD2|TRBJ2-7|.
CASSLLALAGDKQYF
TGTGCCAGCAGTTTATTAGCCCTAGCGGGAGACAAGCAGTACTTC
>TRBV28|.|TRBJ2-1|.
CASSLLVAIRGEQFF
TGTGCCAGCAGTTTATTAGTCGCGATCAGGGGTGAGCAGTTCTTC
>TRBV9|.|TRBJ2-6|.
CASSARTTGANVLTF
TGTGCCAGCAGCGCAAGGACAACTGGGGCCAACGTCCTGACTTTC
>TRBV4-3|.|TRBJ2-1|few
CASSPLHAGGDNEQFF
TGCGCCAGCAGCCCCCTACATGCAGGAGGGGACAATGAGCAGTTCTTC
>TRBV4-3|.|TRBJ2-7|.
CASRQDIPGSGYEQYF
TGCGCCAGCAGGCAAGATATCCCCGGATCGGGATACGAGCAGTACTTC
>TRBV29-1|.|TRBJ1-2|few
CSVEDAGTAYGYTF
TGCAGCGTTGAAGACGCCGGGACGGCCTATGGCTACACCTTC
>TRBV7-2|TRBD1|TRBJ2-7|few
CASSNLPGTGTYEQYF
TGTGCCAGCAGCAATCTACCCGGGACAGGGACCTACGAGCAGTACTTC
>TRBV12-3/TRBV12-4|TRBD2|TRBJ2-2|.
CASSSVNSGRHGELFF
TGTGCCAGCAGTTCAGTTAATAGCGGGAGGCACGGGGAGCTGTTTTTT
>TRBV20-1|.|TRBJ2-5|.
CSARPTSRVAETQYF
TGCAGTGCTAGACCCACATCAAGGGTGGCGGAGACCCAGTACTTC
>TRBV27|.|TRBJ2-1|.
CASSLGTGTYGEQFF
TGTGCCAGCAGTTTAGGGACTGGTACTTACGGGGAGCAGTTCTTC
>TRBV27|TRBD2|TRBJ2-7|few
CASSPTSGATYEQYF
TGTGCCAGCAGTCCGACTAGCGGGGCTACGTACGAGCAGTACTTC
>TRBV9|.|TRBJ2-1|.
CASSVAVGSYNEQFF
TGTGCCAGCAGCGTAGCTGTGGGCAGCTACAATGAGCAGTTCTTC
>TRBV21-1|.|TRBJ2-1|few
CASSKGRQGVDEQFF
TGTGCCAGCAGCAAAGGGAGACAGGGGGTTGATGAGCAGTTCTTC
>TRBV6-1|TRBD2|TRBJ2-5|.
CASSVTSVDKTQYF
TGTGCCAGCAGTGTGACTAGCGTGGATAAGACCCAGTACTTC
>TRBV29-1|.|TRBJ2-7|.
CSVGLSTYEQYF
TGCAGCGTTGGACTCTCTACCTACGAGCAGTACTTC
>TRBV28|.|TRBJ2-1|few
CASSSSQTYNEQFF
TGTGCCAGCAGTTCCAGCCAAACCTACAATGAGCAGTTCTTC
>TRBV29-1|.|TRBJ2-7|.
CSVGTTDRLYEQYF
TGCAGCGTTGGAACTACCGACAGACTGTACGAGCAGTACTTC
>TRBV7-9|.|TRBJ2-5|few
CASSLEGRGTQYF
TGTGCCAGCAGCTTAGAGGGGCGTGGAACCCAGTACTTC
>TRBV12-3/TRBV12-4|TRBD1|TRBJ2-1|few
CAIPKDRGLSYNEQFF
TGTGCCATACCTAAGGACAGGGGCCTATCTTACAATGAGCAGTTCTTC
>TRBV7-8|.|TRBJ1-5|few
CASSSPAGVRAYSNQPQHF
TGTGCCAGCAGCTCGCCAGCCGGGGTCCGAGCTTATAGCAATCAGCCCCAGCATTTT
>TRBV2|.|TRBJ2-5|.
CASKAGQETQYF
TGTGCCAGCAAGGCAGGGCAAGAGACCCAGTACTTC
>TRBV25-1|.|TRBJ1-1|.
CASHIKRQEHTEAFF
TGTGCCAGCCATATAAAGAGACAGGAGCACACTGAAGCTTTCTTT
>TRBV20-1|.|TRBJ2-1|few
CSASFWRESGDEQFF
TGCAGTGCTAGTTTCTGGCGAGAGAGCGGCGATGAGCAGTTCTTC
>TRBV29-1|.|TRBJ2-7|few
CSVLTEGTYEQYF
TGCAGCGTCCTGACAGAAGGGACCTACGAGCAGTACTTC
>TRBV28|.|TRBJ2-2|few
CASRAYTQANTGELFF
TGTGCCAGCAGAGCTTACACACAGGCGAACACCGGGGAGCTGTTTTTT
>TRBV7-2|.|TRBJ1-2|.
CASSFAQGPYGYTF
TGTGCCAGCAGCTTCGCACAGGGACCCTATGGCTACACCTTC
>TRBV7-2|TRBD2|TRBJ2-1|.
CASSLAPLAGEYNEQFF
TGTGCCAGCAGCTTAGCGCCCCTAGCGGGAGAGTACAATGAGCAGTTCTTC
>TRBV6-2/TRBV6-3|.|TRBJ1-2|.
CASSYSGPGSYGYTF
TGTGCCAGCAGTTACTCGGGACCTGGTAGCTATGGCTACACCTTC
>TRBV7-9|.|TRBJ2-7|few
CASSQSSSSYEQYF
TGTGCCAGCAGCCAATCCAGTAGCTCCTACGAGCAGTACTTC
>TRBV24-1|TRBD2|TRBJ2-5|.
CATSDRGLAGEGETQYF
TGTGCCACCAGTGATCGCGGACTAGCGGGAGAGGGAGAGACCCAGTACTTC